The 11 T cell receptor beta chains presented below share a single source sample, sequenced in a study of T cell repertoires in cytomegalovirus infection (dated by TCRdb to about 2019). These reads were obtained on an Illumina HiSeq 1500. TCRdb trimmed the raw reads at Q25, called clones with MiXCR and kept productive beta chains. Duplicate CDR3 protein sequences are folded into a single record with the most common DNA and genes. Counted in this sample were 180,000 or so distinct CDR3 sequences; 15% to 20% of them appeared once. Of the sample, around 25% falls within the top ten clones. Sequencing input: CD8+ T cells from PBMCs. The receptor set was obtained from a human donor in good health (CMV status not recorded). Some clones in this sample may be carry-over from other donors' samples.

This chain uses TRBV12-3 or TRBV12-4 with TRBJ1-5; no clear D. Trimming shortened V by 3 bases and J by 0 bases, and 15 bases separated the two germline ends. The CDR3 covers 17 residues. The CDR3, as DNA: TGTGCCAGCAGTTTGGATGCACTACCAGGTAGCAATCAGCCCCAGCATTTT. It encodes CASSLDALPGSNQPQHF.

The chain carries TRBV7-9 and TRBJ2-2; D is unclear. Germline values: CDR1 SEHNR, CDR2 FQNEAQ (reference sequence). The CDR3 totals 15 residues. V lost 1 base to trimming and J lost 2 bases, with 8 bases between them. DNA of the CDR3: TGTGCCAGCAGCTTAGGCAAGGGAAACACCGGGGAGCTGTTTTTT. Translation: CASSLGKGNTGELFF.

V and J are TRBV7-9 and TRBJ1-3; 11 bases match TRBD1. The CDR3 is 16 residues long. Germline V gene data show CDR1 as SEHNR and CDR2 as FQNEAQ (reference sequence). V shed 5 bases and J 8 bases; nucleotides not matched to a gene: 11. The DNA of the CDR3 is TGTGCCAGCAGCGAACTCCGGGACAGGGGGTCGGACACCATATATTTT. Protein: CASSELRDRGSDTIYF. Based on the CDR3 plus reference TRBV7-9 and TRBJ1-3, the full variable domain is DTGVSQNPRHKITKRGQNVTFRCDPISEHNRLYWYRQTLGQGPEFLTYFQNEAQLEKSRLLSDRFSAERPKGSFSTLEIQRTEQGDSAMYLCASSELRDRGSDTIYFGEGSWLTVV.

The chain links TRBV5-6 to TRBJ2-5, with TRBD2 identical over 11 bases. After removal of 4 bases from V and 4 bases from J, the junction contained 3 bases not matched to a gene. This CDR3 spans 14 amino acids. Per the germline V gene, CDR1 is SGHDT and CDR2 is YYEEEE. CDR3: CASSQGTSGETQYF. The CDR3 bases are TGTGCCAGCAGCCAAGGGACTAGCGGAGAGACCCAGTACTTC.

The chain links TRBV20-1 to TRBJ1-6; 11 nucleotides line up with TRBD1. The CDR3 runs to 16 residues. After removal of 2 bases from V and 9 bases from J, the junction contained 9 bases not matched to a gene. CDR1 is DFQATT, CDR2 SNEGSKA, per germline (reference sequence). The CDR3 nucleotides are TGCAGTGCTAGACCGGGACAGGGGGAAATGGGTTCACCCCTCCACTTT. Protein product: CSARPGQGEMGSPLHF.

This chain joins TRBV20-1 and TRBJ2-3, with 10 bases aligning to TRBD1. The germline CDR1 and CDR2 sequences are DFQATT and SNEGSKA (reference sequence). Unmatched junction bases numbered 7, after V lost 3 bases and J lost 4 bases. CDR3 length: 15 amino acids. In DNA, the CDR3 is TGCAGTGCTAGGGGAAGGACAGGGGGTCCAGATACGCAGTATTTT. It specifies CSARGRTGGPDTQYF.

This clonotype was counted only a few times. V is TRBV5-4 and J is TRBJ2-2; TRBD1 aligns across 8 bases. CDR3 size: 15 residues. The germline V gene has CDR1 SGHNT and CDR2 YYREEE (reference sequence). The ends lost 4 bases at V and 6 bases at J; junction bases unmatched: 8. The CDR3 nucleotides are TGTGCCAGCAGCCCGGACAGGGCGATGGCCGGGGAGCTGTTTTTT. Translation: CASSPDRAMAGELFF.

The chain recombines TRBV2 with TRBJ2-3, with D unclear. There are 12 residues in the CDR3. Germline V lookup: CDR1 SNHLY, CDR2 FYNNEI. V lost 6 bases and J 7 bases, leaving 11 bases between the germline ends. CDR3 region: CASRGARYTQYF. Written as DNA, the CDR3 is TGTGCCAGCAGGGGCGCGCGGTATACGCAGTATTTT.

The CDR3 loop reads CASSYEGDSYNEQFF. The CDR3 DNA is TGTGCCAGCAGCTATGAGGGGGACTCCTACAATGAGCAGTTCTTC. The chain recombines TRBV7-6 with TRBJ2-1; tentative D call: TRBD1 (6 bases). V was cut by 4 bases and J by 0 bases, with 10 bases left in between. The length of the CDR3 is 15 residues. CDR1 is SGHVS, CDR2 FNYEAQ, per germline.

A few counts support this clonotype. V gene TRBV19 combines with J gene TRBJ2-1; the match to TRBD2 covers 7 bases. This CDR3 has 16 residues. The V and J ends lost 5 bases and 5 bases, in that order; junction bases with no gene match: 12. Germline assignment: CDR1 LNHDA and CDR2 SQIVND (reference sequence). The CDR3 DNA is TGTGCCAGTAGTCACACCCGCGGGGGAACCAACAATGAGCAGTTCTTC. Translated, it gives CASSHTRGGTNNEQFF. The full variable domain, completed using reference TRBV19 and TRBJ2-1, is DGGITQSPKYLFRKEGQNVTLSCEQNLNHDAMYWYRQDPGQGLRLIYYSQIVNDFQKGDIAEGYSVSREKKESFPLTVTSAQKNPTAFYLCASSHTRGGTNNEQFFGPGTRLTVL.

In this sample, this clonotype is medium-sized. V and J are TRBV7-9 and TRBJ1-2; 9 bases match TRBD1. Germline loops: CDR1 SEHNR, CDR2 FQNEAQ (reference sequence). J lost 4 bases, V lost 3 bases, and 3 bases had no gene match. The CDR3 runs to 14 residues. The CDR3 region is CASSLDRGSYGYTF. In nucleotides, the CDR3 is TGTGCCAGCAGCTTGGACAGGGGATCCTATGGCTACACCTTC. The whole variable domain, remainder taken from reference TRBV7-9 and TRBJ1-2, is DTGVSQNPRHKITKRGQNVTFRCDPISEHNRLYWYRQTLGQGPEFLTYFQNEAQLEKSRLLSDRFSAERPKGSFSTLEIQRTEQGDSAMYLCASSLDRGSYGYTFGSGTRLTVV.